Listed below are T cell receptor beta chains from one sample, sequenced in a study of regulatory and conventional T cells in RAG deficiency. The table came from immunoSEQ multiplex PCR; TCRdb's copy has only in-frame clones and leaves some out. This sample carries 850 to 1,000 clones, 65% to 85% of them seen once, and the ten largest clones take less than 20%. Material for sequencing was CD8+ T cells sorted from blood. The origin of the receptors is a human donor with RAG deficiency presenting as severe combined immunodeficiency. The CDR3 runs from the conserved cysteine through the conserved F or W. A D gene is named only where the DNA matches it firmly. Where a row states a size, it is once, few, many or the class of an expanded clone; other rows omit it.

CDR3 protein: CASSPRTVPGEQYF
CDR3 DNA: TGTGCCAGCAGTCCCAGGACGGTTCCGGGGGAGCAGTACTTC
D gene: NA
clone size: NA
V gene: TRBV27
J gene: TRBJ2-7

CDR3 protein: CASSRTGEWGGYTF
CDR3 DNA: TGCGCCAGCAGCCGAACAGGGGAGTGGGGGGGCTACACCTTC
D gene: TRBD1
clone size: NA
V gene: TRBV4-1
J gene: TRBJ1-2

CDR3 protein: CASSLEGGANEQYF
CDR3 DNA: TGCGCCAGCAGCCTGGAGGGAGGGGCAAACGAGCAGTACTTC
D gene: TRBD2
clone size: NA
V gene: TRBV5-1
J gene: TRBJ2-7

CDR3 protein: CASSHRGVGYEQYF
CDR3 DNA: TGTGCCAGCAGCCACAGGGGTGTCGGCTACGAGCAGTACTTC
D gene: TRBD1
clone size: NA
V gene: TRBV7-3
J gene: TRBJ2-7

CDR3 protein: CASSLAGTGEKLFF
CDR3 DNA: TGTGCCAGCAGCTTAGCCGGGACAGGGGAAAAACTGTTTTTT
D gene: TRBD1
clone size: once
V gene: TRBV7-9
J gene: TRBJ1-4

CDR3 protein: CASRALRGYTF
CDR3 DNA: TGTGCCAGTCGTGCCTTGAGAGGCTACACCTTC
D gene: NA
clone size: NA
V gene: TRBV19
J gene: TRBJ1-2

CDR3 protein: CASSLKGDHTEAFF
CDR3 DNA: TGTGCCAGCAGCTTAAAGGGAGACCACACTGAAGCTTTCTTT
D gene: NA
clone size: NA
V gene: TRBV11-2
J gene: TRBJ1-1

CDR3 protein: CASSVDNTDTQYF
CDR3 DNA: TGTGCCAGCAGCGTAGACAACACAGATACGCAGTATTTT
D gene: NA
clone size: NA
V gene: TRBV9
J gene: TRBJ2-3

CDR3 protein: CASSYDRTNYGYTF
CDR3 DNA: TGTGCCAGCAGTTACGACAGAACTAACTATGGCTACACCTTC
D gene: NA
clone size: NA
V gene: TRBV6-5
J gene: TRBJ1-2

CDR3 protein: CASSYEGGLTYEQYF
CDR3 DNA: TGTGCCAGCAGTTACGAGGGGGGGTTAACCTACGAGCAGTACTTC
D gene: NA
clone size: NA
V gene: TRBV6-9
J gene: TRBJ2-7